The 17 T cell receptor beta chains below come from one sample, sequenced in a study of blood T cell repertoires in COVID-19. Clones were sequenced by immunoSEQ multiplex PCR, and TCRdb holds only the in-frame ones, with some missing. The sample yields 260,000 or so clones, over 70% seen once. Specimen: peripheral blood. These receptors were taken from an elderly man with acute or convalescent COVID-19.

J is TRBJ1-2 and V is TRBV28; 9 bases are shared with TRBD1. The CDR3 has 15 amino acids. Germline loops: CDR1 MDHEN, CDR2 SYDVKM. Trimming took 6 bases from V and 1 from J; bases not matched to a gene: 6. The CDR3 DNA is TGTGCCAGCAGGGCACAGGGGGCAGGTAACTATGGCTACACCTTC. This gives the protein CASRAQGAGNYGYTF.

V gene TRBV5-5 combines with J gene TRBJ1-1, with 7 bases that match TRBD1. J gave up 4 bases and V 0 bases, and 9 bases lay outside the gene matches. This CDR3 is built from 16 residues. Looked up from germline, CDR1 is SGHKS and CDR2 is YYEKEE (reference sequence). The CDR3 sequence is CASSLVVGQASTEAFF. CDR3 nucleotide sequence: TGTGCCAGCAGCTTGGTGGTAGGACAGGCGAGCACTGAAGCTTTCTTT.

The chain employs TRBV11-3 and TRBJ2-2; no definite D call. Germline loops: CDR1 SGHNT, CDR2 YENEEA. CDR3 length: 13 amino acids. Deletions cut 0 bases from V and 7 bases from J, with 6 bases between. CDR3 sequence reads: CASSLDRFGELFF. The CDR3 DNA reads as TGTGCCAGCAGCTTAGACCGTTTCGGGGAGCTGTTTTTT.

This chain uses TRBV7-2 with TRBJ2-7; the D gene is possibly TRBD2 (5 bases). Trimming left V 5 bases short and J 3 bases short, with 11 bases between. The CDR3 loop spans 13 amino acids. From germline, CDR1 is SGHTA and CDR2 FQGNSA. CDR3 sequence reads: CASSLSRVYEQYF. For the CDR3, the DNA is TGTGCCAGCAGCCTATCGAGGGTCTACGAGCAGTACTTC.

V and J are TRBV5-5 and TRBJ2-5; 11 nucleotides match TRBD2. The CDR3 runs to 16 residues. Germline CDR1 is SGHKS and CDR2 is YYEKEE (reference sequence). J was trimmed by 3 bases and V by 3 bases; bases with no gene match: 7. The CDR3 DNA sequence: TGTGCCAGCAGCTACGCTAGCGGGGGGACCGAAGAGACCCAGTACTTC. Its protein is CASSYASGGTEETQYF.

This chain connects TRBV18 to TRBJ2-1, with TRBD1 as a possible D gene (6 bases). Per germline, CDR1 KGHSH and CDR2 LQKENI. CDR3 length: 15 amino acids. The germline V and J ends were trimmed by 6 bases and 0 bases, with 12 bases remaining between them. The CDR3: CASSPDRNSYNEQFF. Here the CDR3 DNA reads TGTGCCAGCTCTCCGGACAGAAACTCCTACAATGAGCAGTTCTTC.

Worth noting for this clone: This CDR3 is also generated by other DNA sequences in the sample. This chain connects TRBV9 to TRBJ2-5; D is unresolved. CDR1 and CDR2 from the germline V gene are SGDLS and YYNGEE. V shed 0 bases and J shed 1 base, with 4 bases lying between them. This CDR3 has 13 amino acids. CDR3 region: CASSVGPQETQYF. CDR3 in DNA: TGTGCCAGCAGCGTAGGGCCCCAAGAGACCCAGTACTTC.

V and J are TRBV12-3 or TRBV12-4 and TRBJ2-7, with a weak D call TRBD1 (6 bases). V gave up 5 bases and J gave up 7 bases, with 15 bases separating them. The CDR3 consists of 13 residues. CDR3 amino acids: CASSPLQGREQYF. The CDR3 bases are TGTGCCAGCAGTCCTTTACAGGGCCGGGAGCAGTACTTC.

There are a few counts of this clone. This chain links TRBV7-6 with TRBJ1-2; D not resolved. V was shortened by 1 base and J by 3 bases, with 6 bases between the two germline ends. This CDR3 is 13 amino acids long. Germline assignment: CDR1 SGHVS and CDR2 FNYEAQ. In nucleotides, the CDR3 is TGTGCCAGCAGCTTAGGGGCTGACTATGGCTACACCTTC. Encoded protein: CASSLGADYGYTF.

The chain recombines TRBV19 with TRBJ2-7; TRBD1 agrees at 7 bases. CDR1 is LNHDA, CDR2 SQIVND, per germline (reference sequence). V gave up 4 bases and J gave up 0 bases; unmatched junction bases: 6. The CDR3 spans 15 residues. CDR3 in amino acids: CASSTGTVSSYEQYF. The CDR3 region has the DNA TGTGCCAGTAGTACCGGGACAGTGAGCTCCTACGAGCAGTACTTC.

V is TRBV6-5 and J is TRBJ1-5; D remains unclear. Germline CDR1 reads MNHEY; CDR2 reads SVGAGI. The length of the CDR3 is 13 residues. The V and J ends lost 0 bases and 5 bases respectively, with 5 bases between them. This chain's CDR3 is CASSYSQDQPQHF. CDR3 nucleotides: TGTGCCAGCAGTTACTCTCAGGATCAGCCCCAGCATTTT.

This clone was recorded a few times. J is TRBJ1-2 and V is TRBV7-9, with 10 nucleotides matching TRBD1. Per the germline V gene, CDR1 is SEHNR and CDR2 is FQNEAQ (reference sequence). V lost 5 bases to trimming and J lost 4 bases; unmatched junction nucleotides: 7. The CDR3 has 15 residues. The CDR3 sequence: CASSAPGQGIYGYTF. For the CDR3, the DNA is TGTGCCAGCAGCGCACCGGGACAGGGGATCTATGGCTACACCTTC.

The V and J genes are TRBV28 and TRBJ2-6; 7 nucleotides line up with TRBD1. With V trimmed by 6 bases and J by 0 bases, 11 bases remained unmatched. Germline-derived CDR1 and CDR2 are MDHEN and SYDVKM. This CDR3 comprises 18 residues. The CDR3, as DNA: TGTGCCAGCAGCTTCCGGACAGGAAGCTCCTCTGGGGCCAACGTCCTGACTTTC. Its protein product is CASSFRTGSSSGANVLTF.

The rearrangement uses TRBV3-1 (or the pseudogene TRBV3-2) and TRBJ1-5; weak D call: TRBD1 (5 bases). V lost 5 bases and J lost 4, with 9 bases in between. CDR1 and CDR2 (germline): LGHDT, YNNKEL (reference sequence). The CDR3 is made up of 13 amino acids. The CDR3 region has the DNA TGTGCCAGCAGCGAACGGGGGAATCAGCCCCAGCATTTT. As protein: CASSERGNQPQHF.

The CDR3 protein is CASSYSISSGANVLTF. CDR3 DNA: TGTGCCAGCAGTTACTCAATTAGCTCTGGGGCCAACGTCCTGACTTTC. V gene TRBV6-5 combines with J gene TRBJ2-6; D remains ambiguous. Germline lookup yields CDR1 MNHEY and CDR2 SVGAGI. The CDR3 totals 16 residues. V shed 0 bases and J shed 0 bases, with 6 bases lying between them.

The chain has TRBV5-1 and TRBJ2-1; 13 bases fit TRBD2. J gave up 6 bases and V 4 bases, and 4 bases lay outside the gene matches. The CDR3 is made up of 15 amino acids. Germline V gene sequence: CDR1 SGHRS, CDR2 YFSETQ. The CDR3 sequence: CASSAGLAGVNEQFF. The CDR3 coding sequence is TGCGCCAGCAGCGCCGGACTAGCGGGAGTCAATGAGCAGTTCTTC.

This clone was observed once. The chain uses TRBV5-1 and TRBJ2-5, with 9 bases aligning to TRBD1. V lost 5 bases, J lost 2 bases, and 13 bases stayed unmatched. Per the germline V gene, CDR1 is SGHRS and CDR2 is YFSETQ. There are 17 residues in the CDR3. The CDR3 DNA reads as TGCGCCAGCAGAAAAAAACAGGGGGCTGAGACTCAAGAGACCCAGTACTTC. Translated, it gives CASRKKQGAETQETQYF. Combining the CDR3 with reference TRBV5-1 and TRBJ2-5 gives the whole variable domain KAGVTQTPRYLIKTRGQQVTLSCSPISGHRSVSWYQQTPGQGLQFLFEYFSETQRNKGNFPGRFSGRQFSNSRSEMNVSTLELGDSALYLCASRKKQGAETQETQYFGPGTRLLVL.